This entry features one TCR beta chain sequence. The sample is drawn from a study of blood T cell repertoires in COVID-19. Study-level information: Nucleic acid was either cDNA or gDNA, and it came from T cells, B-cell-depleted T cells, or PBMCs.

Per the authors' pipeline: The assay estimated nucleated cells by amplifying reference gene primers. The repertoire was sequenced with immunoSEQ multiplex PCR; TCRdb's copy has only in-frame clones and lacks some. V and J calls and clone size are those listed in that table; D and trimming were worked out from the DNA. The sample carries tens of thousands of clones, around 88% recorded once. The TCR sequence derives from an elderly woman with acute or convalescent COVID-19. Specimen: peripheral blood.

DNA for the CDR3: TGTGCCAGCAGCATCGACACCCGACTGGGAGGGAGCGAGCAGTACTTC. It translates to CASSIDTRLGGSEQYF. The rearrangement links TRBV3-1 (or the pseudogene TRBV3-2) to TRBJ2-7, with 7 bases aligning to TRBD2. Germline lookup yields CDR1 LGHDT and CDR2 YNNKEL (reference sequence). This CDR3 comprises 16 residues. The trim removed 5 bases at V and 6 bases at J, leaving 16 bases unmatched.